One sample yielded the 6 T cell receptor beta chains listed below, sequenced in a study of cytomegalovirus exposure and HLA in healthy donors. The PCR made use of 60 Vbeta and 13 Jbeta primers. Only in-frame clones appear in the TCRdb table, and some are missing; sequencing was by immunoSEQ multiplex PCR. The sample carries around 150,000 clones, over 60% recorded once. The sample comprised PBMCs. All receptors come from a woman aged 45-65 years in good health and CMV-seronegative.

CDR3 amino acids: CASSLSGLAGGWQYF. Written as DNA, the CDR3 is TGCGCCAGCAGCTTGAGTGGACTAGCGGGGGGTTGGCAGTACTTC. This sequence joins TRBV5-1 and TRBJ2-7, with 14 bases lining up with TRBD2. This CDR3 spans 15 amino acids. The germline CDR1 and CDR2 sequences are SGHRS and YFSETQ. With V trimmed by 1 base and J by 9 bases, 6 bases remained unmatched.

The V call is TRBV11-3, the J call TRBJ2-5, with unresolved D. V lost 2 bases, J lost 4 bases, and 5 bases lay in between. Germline loops: CDR1 SGHNT, CDR2 YENEEA. The CDR3 has 12 amino acids. CDR3 sequence (DNA): TGTGCCAGCAGCTTAATCGGAGAGACCCAGTACTTC. Translating it yields CASSLIGETQYF.

CDR3 bases: TGTGCCAGCAGTTTAATGGCCACTAACTATGGCTACACCTTC. This codes for CASSLMATNYGYTF. The chain links TRBV28 to TRBJ1-2; D is ambiguous. The CDR3 has 14 residues. Deletions cut 2 bases from V and 0 bases from J, with 7 bases between. Germline-derived CDR1 and CDR2 are MDHEN and SYDVKM.

This clone was picked up one time. V usage is TRBV30 and J usage is TRBJ1-6; D not certain. Germline CDR1 and CDR2: GTSNPN and SVGIG (reference sequence). Deletions cut 3 bases from V and 6 bases from J, with 6 bases between. The CDR3 is 12 amino acids. The CDR3 DNA follows: TGTGCCTGGAGCACAGTTAATTCACCCCTCCACTTT. Translating it yields CAWSTVNSPLHF.

The J gene is TRBJ1-5, the V gene TRBV10-3, with TRBD1 matching 7 bases. Germline V gene data show CDR1 as ENHRY and CDR2 as SYGVKD. CDR3 length equals 13 residues. The J segment lost 1 base and the V segment lost 10 bases, leaving 4 bases of the junction unmatched. Here the CDR3 DNA reads TGTGCCACGACGGACAGGAGCAATCAGCCCCAGCATTTT. As protein: CATTDRSNQPQHF.

Only a few counts were recorded for this clone. The chain combines TRBV27 with TRBJ1-1, with 9 bases aligning to TRBD1. Germline CDR1 is MNHEY and CDR2 is SMNVEV (reference sequence). The CDR3 loop spans 14 amino acids. V was clipped by 3 bases and J by 5 bases; unmatched bases: 4. The CDR3 DNA reads TGTGCCAGCAGTTTTGGGACAGGGTGGACTGAAGCTTTCTTT. Its protein product is CASSFGTGWTEAFF.